A selection of T cell receptor beta chains follows, all from one sample in a study of STAT5B mutations in CD4+ large granular lymphocyte leukemia. Profiling relied on immunoSEQ multiplex PCR, and the TCRdb table lists in-frame clones only, not all of them. The sample lists tens of thousands of clones, 80% to 90% seen once, with 2.5% to 3% in the top ten. The sample was CD4+ T cells from blood buffy coats. The receptors were sampled from a human donor in good health. CDR3s include the opening cysteine and the closing phenylalanine or tryptophan. D genes are given only for firm matches. Size is omitted from some rows. Given values are once, few, many or a class for expanded clones.

>.|.|TRBV9|TRBJ2-7
TGTGCCAGCAGCGTATTTGCGGGAACATCCTACGAGCAGTACTTC
CASSVFAGTSYEQYF
>TRBD1|.|TRBV28|TRBJ2-2
TGTGCCAGCAGTTTAGGGGACAGTATGATCGGGGAGCTGTTTTTT
CASSLGDSMIGELFF
>.|.|TRBV5-1|TRBJ2-6
TGCGCCAGCAGCTTGGGACAGAAGTCTGGGGCCAACGTCCTGACTTTC
CASSLGQKSGANVLTF
>.|.|TRBV30|TRBJ2-7
TGTGCCTGGAGTCTTAGCCGAGGGGCTTCCTACGAGCAGTACTTC
CAWSLSRGASYEQYF
>.|.|TRBV7-3|TRBJ2-1
TGTGCCAGCAGCTTAACCAGGGGGACTAACAATGAGCAGTTCTTC
CASSLTRGTNNEQFF
>.|.|TRBV11-2|TRBJ2-1
TGTGCCAGCAGCTTATCGTCAGGGTCATACAATGAGCAGTTCTTC
CASSLSSGSYNEQFF
>.|.|TRBV19|TRBJ1-1
TGTGCCAGTAGTACAGGTGCCGCCGGAGGATCTTTCTTT
CASSTGAAGGSFF
>.|few|TRBV2|TRBJ2-7
TGTGCCAGCAGACAGGGCCTTGGCTACGAGCAGTACTTC
CASRQGLGYEQYF
>.|once|TRBV7-2|TRBJ1-1
TGTGCCAGCAGCTTCCAGGGGATGAGTTTTGAAGCTTTCTTT
CASSFQGMSFEAFF
>TRBD2|.|TRBV4-1|TRBJ2-1
TGCGCCAGCAGCTCGGCAATTAGCGGGCTTACCTACAATGAGCAGTTCTTC
CASSSAISGLTYNEQFF
>.|.|TRBV4-2|TRBJ1-1
TGTGCCAGCAGCCTTGACAGGCTCGGCACTGAAGCTTTCTTT
CASSLDRLGTEAFF
>.|.|TRBV28|TRBJ1-5
TGTGCCAGCAGTTTAGAAGGGGGAGGCAATCAGCCCCAGCATTTT
CASSLEGGGNQPQHF
>.|.|TRBV29-1|TRBJ2-1
TGCAGCGTTGAAGCCCCACCCGGTGTATACAATGAGCAGTTCTTC
CSVEAPPGVYNEQFF
>.|.|TRBV7-3|TRBJ1-3
TGTGCCAGCAGCTTGGACGGTTACTCTGGAAACACCATATATTTT
CASSLDGYSGNTIYF
>.|.|TRBV6-4|TRBJ1-1
TGTGCCAGCAGGGAAACCGGGACGCCCGGAGGGGTGAACACTGAAGCTTTCTTT
CASRETGTPGGVNTEAFF
>.|.|TRBV18|TRBJ1-4
TGTGCCAGTCTCGGGCGGCTAGAAGAAAAACTGTTTTTT
CASLGRLEEKLFF
>TRBD1|once|TRBV28|TRBJ1-2
TGTGCCAGCAGGACAGGGGTTAGGTATGGCTACACCTTC
CASRTGVRYGYTF
>TRBD1|.|TRBV14|TRBJ2-5
TGTGCCAGCAGCCAAGAAGGGACAGCGTACCAAGAGACCCAGTACTTC
CASSQEGTAYQETQYF
>TRBD1|.|TRBV11-2|TRBJ2-7
TGTGCCAGCAGCCCGGGACAGATTTTTCCCTACGAGCAGTACTTC
CASSPGQIFPYEQYF
>TRBD1|.|TRBV6-6|TRBJ2-7
TGTGCCAGCAGTTATGGCGGACAGGTAGAGGAGCAGTACTTC
CASSYGGQVEEQYF
>.|.|TRBV6-5|TRBJ2-1
TGTGCCAGCAGCCGAACAGGACATGATGAGCAGTTCTTC
CASSRTGHDEQFF
>TRBD2|.|TRBV9|TRBJ2-7
TGTGCCAGCAGCGTAGCGGGGGGGACTAGCGGGAGAAACGAGCAGTACTTC
CASSVAGGTSGRNEQYF
>.|.|TRBV7-3|TRBJ2-5
TGTGCCAGCAGCACGACGCGCCAAGAGACCCAGTACTTC
CASSTTRQETQYF
>.|.|TRBV7-9|TRBJ2-3
TGTGCCAGCAAAAGGAGAACAGATACGCAGTATTTT
CASKRRTDTQYF
>.|.|TRBV11-1|TRBJ2-1
TGTGCCAGCAGCACTCAGGGTTCTCTGATTGATGAGCAGTTCTTC
CASSTQGSLIDEQFF
>TRBD2|once|TRBV27|TRBJ2-5
TGTGCCAGCAGTTCGACTAGCGGGAGGGTATCGGGGACCCAGTACTTC
CASSSTSGRVSGTQYF
>TRBD1|.|TRBV5-4|TRBJ1-4
TGTGCCAGCAGTACAGGGGGCGTAGGAGAAAAACTGTTTTTT
CASSTGGVGEKLFF
>TRBD2|.|TRBV5-6|TRBJ2-3
TGTGCCAGCAGCTTCAGACTAGCGGGAAAACGAGATACGCAGTATTTT
CASSFRLAGKRDTQYF
>.|few|TRBV7-9|TRBJ1-1
TGTGCCAGCACCTCGGACTGGGGCGCTGAAGCTTTCTTT
CASTSDWGAEAFF
>.|.|TRBV5-4|TRBJ2-2
TGTGCCATCCACTCCCCAGGCCGAACGAACACCGGGGAGCTGTTTTTT
CAIHSPGRTNTGELFF
>TRBD1|few|TRBV2|TRBJ1-1
TGTGCCAGCAGTGACCAGGGGGCTCACACTGAAGCTTTCTTT
CASSDQGAHTEAFF
>.|.|TRBV7-3|TRBJ1-2
TGTGCCAGCAGCTTAGAAGGGCGGGGAGGGGGCTACACCTTC
CASSLEGRGGGYTF
>.|.|TRBV5-8|TRBJ2-5
TGTGCCAGCAGCTTCAAAGAGACCCAGTACTTC
CASSFKETQYF
>TRBD1|.|TRBV6-8|TRBJ2-7
TGTGCCACCCCGCCTGGGACAGTCTCCTACGAGCAGTACTTC
CATPPGTVSYEQYF
>TRBD1|.|TRBV2|TRBJ2-7
TGTGCCAGCTGGGTACAGGGGGCGTCTGAGCAGTACTTC
CASWVQGASEQYF
>.|.|TRBV2|TRBJ2-7
TGTGCCAGCAGTTACCTACAGGGAACCTCCTACGAGCAGTACTTC
CASSYLQGTSYEQYF
>.|.|TRBV6-1|TRBJ1-4
TGTGCCAGCAGTGATGTCCAGACTTATGAAAAACTGTTTTTT
CASSDVQTYEKLFF
>.|.|TRBV7-9|TRBJ2-7
TGTGCCAGCAGCTTCAAAGGAAACTCCTACGAGCAGTACTTC
CASSFKGNSYEQYF
>.|.|TRBV12-1|TRBJ2-7
TGTGCCAGCAGCCCCGTTCCTATCCGGGACACGACCGCCTTC
CASSPVPIRDTTAF
>.|.|TRBV29-1|TRBJ1-2
TGCAGCGTTGATGGGCAGTACCGCTATGGCTACACCTTC
CSVDGQYRYGYTF
>TRBD2|.|TRBV27|TRBJ2-6
TGTGCCAGCACCGGACTAGCGGGAGGGTCTGGGGCCAACGTCCTGACTTTC
CASTGLAGGSGANVLTF
>.|.|TRBV19|TRBJ2-4
TGTGCCACGAGCTATGAGGGGGGGGTAGCCAAAAACATTCAGTACTTC
CATSYEGGVAKNIQYF
>.|.|TRBV6-1|TRBJ1-1
TGTGCCAGCAGTGTTCAGGGGAACACTGAAGCTTTCTTT
CASSVQGNTEAFF
>TRBD2|.|TRBV4-2|TRBJ2-1
TGTGCCAGCAGCCCACGGACTAGCGGGAGGGCCAGAGAGCAGTTCTTC
CASSPRTSGRAREQFF
>.|.|TRBV10-3|TRBJ2-3
TGTGCCATCAGTGCTCAGGGCTCGGATACGCAGTATTTT
CAISAQGSDTQYF